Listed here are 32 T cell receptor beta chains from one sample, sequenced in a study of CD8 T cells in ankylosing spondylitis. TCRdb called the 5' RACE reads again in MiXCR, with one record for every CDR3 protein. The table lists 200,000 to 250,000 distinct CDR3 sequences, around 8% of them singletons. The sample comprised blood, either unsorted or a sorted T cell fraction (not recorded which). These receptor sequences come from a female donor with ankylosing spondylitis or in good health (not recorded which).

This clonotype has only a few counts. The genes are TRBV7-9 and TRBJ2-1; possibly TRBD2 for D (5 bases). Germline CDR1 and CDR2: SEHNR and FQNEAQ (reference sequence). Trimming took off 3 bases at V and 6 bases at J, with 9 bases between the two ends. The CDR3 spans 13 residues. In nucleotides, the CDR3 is TGTGCCAGCAGCTTCGGCGCGGGCAATGAGCAGTTCTTC. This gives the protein CASSFGAGNEQFF.

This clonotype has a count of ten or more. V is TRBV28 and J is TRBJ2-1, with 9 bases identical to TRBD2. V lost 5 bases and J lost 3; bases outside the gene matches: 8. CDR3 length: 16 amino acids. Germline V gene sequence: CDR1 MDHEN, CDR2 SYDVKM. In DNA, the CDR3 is TGTGCCAGCAGTCCCGCGACTAGCGGTCTCTACAATGAGCAGTTCTTC. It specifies CASSPATSGLYNEQFF.

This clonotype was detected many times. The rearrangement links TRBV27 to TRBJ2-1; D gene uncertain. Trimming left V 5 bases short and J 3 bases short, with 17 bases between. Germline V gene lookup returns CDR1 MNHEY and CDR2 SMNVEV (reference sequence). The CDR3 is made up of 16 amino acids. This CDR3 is CASSRVLGSGYNEQFF. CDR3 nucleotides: TGTGCCAGCAGTCGGGTGTTGGGATCCGGCTACAATGAGCAGTTCTTC.

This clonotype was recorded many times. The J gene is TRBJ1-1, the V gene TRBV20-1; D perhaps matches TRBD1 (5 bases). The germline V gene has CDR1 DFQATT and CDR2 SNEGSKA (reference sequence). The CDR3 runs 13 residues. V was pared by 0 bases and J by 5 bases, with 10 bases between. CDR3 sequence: CSAREWGRTEAFF. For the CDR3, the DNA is TGCAGTGCTAGAGAGTGGGGGAGAACTGAAGCTTTCTTT.

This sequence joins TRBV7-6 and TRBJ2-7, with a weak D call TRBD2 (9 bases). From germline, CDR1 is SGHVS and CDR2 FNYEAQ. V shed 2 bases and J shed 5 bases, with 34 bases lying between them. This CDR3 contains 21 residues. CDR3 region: CASSLIGQGQGAASGTNEQYF. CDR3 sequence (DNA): TGTGCCAGCAGCTTAATTGGTCAAGGACAGGGCGCCGCTAGCGGGACGAACGAGCAGTACTTC.

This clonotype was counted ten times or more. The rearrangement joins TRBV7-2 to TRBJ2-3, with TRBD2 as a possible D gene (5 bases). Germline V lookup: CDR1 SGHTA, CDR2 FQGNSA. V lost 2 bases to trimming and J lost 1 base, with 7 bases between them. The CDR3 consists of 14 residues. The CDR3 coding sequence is TGTGCCAGCAGCTTATCCGGGGGCACAGATACGCAGTATTTT. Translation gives CASSLSGGTDTQYF.

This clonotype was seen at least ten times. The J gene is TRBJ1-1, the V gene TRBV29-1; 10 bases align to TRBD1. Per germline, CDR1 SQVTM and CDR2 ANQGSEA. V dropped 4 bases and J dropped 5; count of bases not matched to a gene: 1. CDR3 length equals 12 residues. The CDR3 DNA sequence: TGCAGCGTTGTGGACAGGGGGACTGAAGCTTTCTTT. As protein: CSVVDRGTEAFF.

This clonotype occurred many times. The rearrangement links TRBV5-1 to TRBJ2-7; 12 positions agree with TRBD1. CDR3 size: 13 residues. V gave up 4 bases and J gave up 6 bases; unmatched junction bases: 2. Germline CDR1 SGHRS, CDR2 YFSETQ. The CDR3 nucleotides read TGCGCCAGCAGCAGGGACAGGGGGCTCGAGCAGTACTTC. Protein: CASSRDRGLEQYF.

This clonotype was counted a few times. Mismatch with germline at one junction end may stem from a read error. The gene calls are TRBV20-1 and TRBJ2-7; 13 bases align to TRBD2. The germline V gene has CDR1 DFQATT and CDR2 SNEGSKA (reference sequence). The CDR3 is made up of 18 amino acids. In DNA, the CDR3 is TGCTGTGCTAGAGCAGGCAGGACTAGCGGGAGCTACTCCTACGAGCAGTACTTC. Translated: CCARAGRTSGSYSYEQYF.

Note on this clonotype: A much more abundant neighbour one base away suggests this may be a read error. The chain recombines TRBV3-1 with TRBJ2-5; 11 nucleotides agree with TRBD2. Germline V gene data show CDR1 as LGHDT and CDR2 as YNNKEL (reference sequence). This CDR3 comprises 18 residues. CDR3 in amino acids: CVSSQGRLAGSGKETQYF. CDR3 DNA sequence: TGTGTCAGCAGCCAGGGAAGACTAGCGGGGAGCGGCAAAGAGACCCAGTACTTC.

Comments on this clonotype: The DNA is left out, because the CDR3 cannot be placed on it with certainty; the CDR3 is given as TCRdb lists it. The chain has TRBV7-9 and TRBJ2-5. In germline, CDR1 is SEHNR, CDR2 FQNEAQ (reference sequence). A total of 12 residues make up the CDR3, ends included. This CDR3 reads CASSTSAETQYF.

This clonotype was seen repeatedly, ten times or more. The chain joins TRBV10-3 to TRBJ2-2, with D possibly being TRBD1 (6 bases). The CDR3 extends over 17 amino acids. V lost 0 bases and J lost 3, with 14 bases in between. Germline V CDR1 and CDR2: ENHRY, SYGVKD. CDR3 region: CAISESVGTYDTGELFF. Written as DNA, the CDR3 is TGTGCCATCAGTGAGTCTGTAGGGACATACGACACCGGGGAGCTGTTTTTT.

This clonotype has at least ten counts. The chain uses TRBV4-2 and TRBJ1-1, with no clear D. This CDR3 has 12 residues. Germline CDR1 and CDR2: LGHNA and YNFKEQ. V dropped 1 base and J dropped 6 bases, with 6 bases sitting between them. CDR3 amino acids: CASSQVPAEAFF. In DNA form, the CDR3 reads TGTGCCAGCAGCCAAGTTCCCGCTGAAGCTTTCTTT.

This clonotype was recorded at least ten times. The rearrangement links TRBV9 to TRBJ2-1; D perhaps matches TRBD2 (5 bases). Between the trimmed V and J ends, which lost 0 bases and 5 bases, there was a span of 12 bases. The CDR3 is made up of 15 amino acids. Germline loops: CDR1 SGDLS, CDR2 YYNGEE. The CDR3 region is CASSVAPSPHNEQFF. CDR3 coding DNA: TGTGCCAGCAGCGTAGCCCCTAGCCCCCACAATGAGCAGTTCTTC.

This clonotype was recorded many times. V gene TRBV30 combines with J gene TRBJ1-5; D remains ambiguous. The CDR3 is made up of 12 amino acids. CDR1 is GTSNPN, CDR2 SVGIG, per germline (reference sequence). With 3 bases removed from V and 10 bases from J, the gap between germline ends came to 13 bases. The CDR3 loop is CAWSAPGLPQHF. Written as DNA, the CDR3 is TGTGCCTGGAGCGCGCCAGGTCTTCCCCAGCATTTT.

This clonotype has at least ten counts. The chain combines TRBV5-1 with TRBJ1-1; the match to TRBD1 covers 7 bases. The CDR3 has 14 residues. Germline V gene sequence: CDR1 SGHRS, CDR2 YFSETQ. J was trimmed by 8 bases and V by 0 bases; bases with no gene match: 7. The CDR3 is CASSLERGLTEAFF. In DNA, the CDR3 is TGCGCCAGCAGCTTGGAGAGGGGGCTGACGGAAGCTTTCTTT.

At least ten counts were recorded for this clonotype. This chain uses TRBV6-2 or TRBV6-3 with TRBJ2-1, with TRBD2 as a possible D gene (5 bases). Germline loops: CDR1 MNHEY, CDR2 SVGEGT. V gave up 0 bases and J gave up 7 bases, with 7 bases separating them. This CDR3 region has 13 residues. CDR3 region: CASSYSRANEQFF. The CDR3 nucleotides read TGTGCCAGCAGTTACTCGAGGGCGAATGAGCAGTTCTTC.

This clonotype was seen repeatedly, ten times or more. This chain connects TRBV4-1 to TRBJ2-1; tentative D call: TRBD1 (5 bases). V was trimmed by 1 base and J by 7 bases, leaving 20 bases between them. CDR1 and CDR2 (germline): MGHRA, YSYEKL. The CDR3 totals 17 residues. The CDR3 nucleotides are TGCGCCAGCAGCCAAGGCTTCGCTCCACTTAGGGGAAATGAGCAGTTCTTC. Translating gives CASSQGFAPLRGNEQFF.

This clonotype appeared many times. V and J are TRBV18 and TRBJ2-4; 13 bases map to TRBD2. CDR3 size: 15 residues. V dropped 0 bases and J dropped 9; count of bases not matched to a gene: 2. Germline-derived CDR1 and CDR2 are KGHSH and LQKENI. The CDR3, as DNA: TGTGCCAGCTCACCACCACTAGCGGGAGGGAGCATTCAGTACTTC. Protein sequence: CASSPPLAGGSIQYF.

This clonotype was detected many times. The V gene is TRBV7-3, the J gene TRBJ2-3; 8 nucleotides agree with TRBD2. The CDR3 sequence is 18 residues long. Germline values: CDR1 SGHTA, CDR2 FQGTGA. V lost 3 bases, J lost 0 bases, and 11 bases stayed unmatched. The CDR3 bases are TGTGCCAGCAGCTTTGGGGGCCTAGCGGGCTCAAGCACAGATACGCAGTATTTT. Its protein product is CASSFGGLAGSSTDTQYF.

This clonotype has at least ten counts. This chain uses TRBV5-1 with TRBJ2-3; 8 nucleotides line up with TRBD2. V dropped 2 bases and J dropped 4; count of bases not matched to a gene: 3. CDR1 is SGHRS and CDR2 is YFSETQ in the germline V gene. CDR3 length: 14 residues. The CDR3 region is CASSFGRAADTQYF. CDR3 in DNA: TGCGCCAGCAGCTTCGGGAGGGCCGCAGATACGCAGTATTTT.

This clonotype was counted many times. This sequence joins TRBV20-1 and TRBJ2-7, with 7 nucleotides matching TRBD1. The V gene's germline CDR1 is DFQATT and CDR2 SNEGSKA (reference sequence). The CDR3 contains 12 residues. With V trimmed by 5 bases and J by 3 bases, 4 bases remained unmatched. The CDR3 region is CSAYRGNYEQYF. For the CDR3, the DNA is TGCAGTGCTTACAGGGGAAACTACGAGCAGTACTTC.

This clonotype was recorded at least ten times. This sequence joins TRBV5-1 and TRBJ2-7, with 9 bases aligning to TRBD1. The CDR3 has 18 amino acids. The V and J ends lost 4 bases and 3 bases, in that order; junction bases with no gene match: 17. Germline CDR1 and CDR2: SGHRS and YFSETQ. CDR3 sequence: CASSRDLMGQGRDYEQYF. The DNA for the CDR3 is TGCGCCAGCAGCCGGGACCTCATGGGACAGGGACGAGACTACGAGCAGTACTTC.

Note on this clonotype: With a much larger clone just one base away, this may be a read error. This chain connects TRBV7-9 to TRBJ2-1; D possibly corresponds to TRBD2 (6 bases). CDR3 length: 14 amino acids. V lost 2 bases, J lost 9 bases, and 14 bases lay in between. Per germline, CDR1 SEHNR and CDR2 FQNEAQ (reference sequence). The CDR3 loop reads CASSLTGAISEQFF. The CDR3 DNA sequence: TGTGCCAGCAGCTTAACGGGAGCAATCTCTGAGCAGTTCTTC. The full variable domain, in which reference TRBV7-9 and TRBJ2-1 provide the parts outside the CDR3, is DTGVSQNPRHKITKRGQNVTFRCDPISEHNRLYWYRQTLGQGPEFLTYFQNEAQLEKSRLLSDRFSAERPKGSFSTLEIQRTEQGDSAMYLCASSLTGAISEQFFGPGTRLTVL.

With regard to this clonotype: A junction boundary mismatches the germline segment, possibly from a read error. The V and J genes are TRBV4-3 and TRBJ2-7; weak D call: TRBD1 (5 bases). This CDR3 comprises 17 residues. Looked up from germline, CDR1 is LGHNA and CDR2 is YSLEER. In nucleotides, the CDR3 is TGCGCCAGCAACCAAGACCTAAGGGGCAGGTACTCCTACGAGCAGTACTTC. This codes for CASNQDLRGRYSYEQYF.

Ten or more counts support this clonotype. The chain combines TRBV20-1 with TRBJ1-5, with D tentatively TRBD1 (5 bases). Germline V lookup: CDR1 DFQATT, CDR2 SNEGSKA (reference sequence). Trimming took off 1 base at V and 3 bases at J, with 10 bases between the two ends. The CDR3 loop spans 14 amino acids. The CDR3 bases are TGCAGTGCTAGAGCGGCAGGGTACAATCAGCCCCAGCATTTT. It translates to CSARAAGYNQPQHF.

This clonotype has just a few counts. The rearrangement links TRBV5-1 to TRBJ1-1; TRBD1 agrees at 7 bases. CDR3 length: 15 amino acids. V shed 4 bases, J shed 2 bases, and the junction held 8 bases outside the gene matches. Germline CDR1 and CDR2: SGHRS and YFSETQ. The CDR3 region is CASSTAGGYNTEAFF. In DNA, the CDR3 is TGCGCCAGCAGCACCGCAGGGGGATACAACACTGAAGCTTTCTTT.

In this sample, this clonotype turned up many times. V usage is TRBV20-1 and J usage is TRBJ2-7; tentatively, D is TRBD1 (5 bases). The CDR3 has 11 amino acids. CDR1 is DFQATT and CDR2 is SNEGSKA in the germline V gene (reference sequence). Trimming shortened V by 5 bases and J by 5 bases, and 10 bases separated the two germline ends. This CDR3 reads CSASLGDEQYF. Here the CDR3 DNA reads TGCAGTGCTTCCCTAGGGGACGAGCAGTACTTC.

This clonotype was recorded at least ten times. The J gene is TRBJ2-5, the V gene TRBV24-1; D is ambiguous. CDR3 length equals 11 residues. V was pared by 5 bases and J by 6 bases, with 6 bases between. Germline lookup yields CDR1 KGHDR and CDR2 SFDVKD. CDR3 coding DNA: TGTGCCACCAGTGGGGGAAAGACCCAGTACTTC. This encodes CATSGGKTQYF.

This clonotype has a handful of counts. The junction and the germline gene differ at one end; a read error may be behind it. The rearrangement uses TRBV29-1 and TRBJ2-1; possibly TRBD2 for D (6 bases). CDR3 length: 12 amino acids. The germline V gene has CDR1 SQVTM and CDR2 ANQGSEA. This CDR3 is CGVEWRESEQFF. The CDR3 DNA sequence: TGCGGCGTTGAATGGCGGGAAAGTGAGCAGTTCTTC.

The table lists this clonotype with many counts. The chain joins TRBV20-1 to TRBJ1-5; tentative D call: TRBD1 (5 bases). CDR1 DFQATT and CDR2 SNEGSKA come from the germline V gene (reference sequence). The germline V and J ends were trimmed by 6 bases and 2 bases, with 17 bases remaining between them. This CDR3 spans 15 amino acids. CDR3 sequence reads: CSALRPGGGNQPQHF. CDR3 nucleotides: TGCAGTGCCCTACGACCGGGGGGAGGCAATCAGCCCCAGCATTTT.

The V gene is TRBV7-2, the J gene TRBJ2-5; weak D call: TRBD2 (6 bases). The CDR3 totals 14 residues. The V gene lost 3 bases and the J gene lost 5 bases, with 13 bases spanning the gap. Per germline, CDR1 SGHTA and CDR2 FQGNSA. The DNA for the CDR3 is TGTGCCAGCAGCTTCGCGGGGTCGGGGGAGACCCAGTACTTC. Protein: CASSFAGSGETQYF.